A selection of T cell receptor beta chains follows, all from one sample in a study of T-cell memory formation after mild COVID-19. TCRdb reanalysed the 5' RACE reads using MiXCR and keeps one entry per CDR3 protein. The data hold some 150,000 distinct CDR3 sequences, with about 6% observed a single time. Sample: PBMCs or a T cell subset sorted from them (not recorded which). Every receptor here comes from an adult woman who had mild COVID-19 (a few samples of this study predate the infection). Cell type and time point are not known. CDR3s include the opening cysteine and the closing phenylalanine or tryptophan. Each record gives: clone size, V gene, D gene, J gene, CDR3 DNA, CDR3 protein. A D gene is named only where the DNA matches it firmly. Only part of the rows carry a size: once, few, many, or a class if the clone is expanded.

>few|TRBV7-9|NA|TRBJ1-6
TGTGCCAGCAGCTTAAGGGCAGGGAAGGATTCACCCCTCCACTTT
CASSLRAGKDSPLHF
>many|TRBV12-3/TRBV12-4|TRBD1|TRBJ2-7
TGTGCCAGCACCTTATCCGGGACAGGCCCCTACGAGCAGTACTTC
CASTLSGTGPYEQYF
>few|TRBV7-3|NA|TRBJ2-5
TGTGCCAGCAGCTTAACGGGGACTGTCACCGGAGAGACCCAGTACTTC
CASSLTGTVTGETQYF
>many|TRBV5-1|TRBD2|TRBJ2-5
TGCGCCAGCAGCTTTAATAGCGGGGGAATCTCAGAGACCCAGTACTTC
CASSFNSGGISETQYF
>many|TRBV5-1|NA|TRBJ2-2
TGCGCCAGCACTCCGGGACAGCGGGACACCGGGGAGCTGTTTTTT
CASTPGQRDTGELFF
>many|TRBV5-1|TRBD2|TRBJ2-3
TGCGCCAGCAGCTCCTCCCCCTTCCCGGGAGTCCGCGGCGGGAGTATAGGGGATACGCAGTATTTT
CASSSSPFPGVRGGSIGDTQYF
>NA|TRBV4-1|NA|TRBJ1-1
TGCGCCAGCAGCCATCCCGGGAGGAACACTGAAGCTTTCTTT
CASSHPGRNTEAFF
>NA|TRBV6-5|TRBD1|TRBJ1-1
TGTGCCAGCAGCCCGCCGACAGGGAACGCTTTCTTT
CASSPPTGNAFF
>NA|TRBV13|NA|TRBJ1-6
TGTGCCAGCAGCTTAACAACAAATTCACCCCTCCACTTT
CASSLTTNSPLHF
>few|TRBV19|TRBD1|TRBJ1-5
TGTGCCAGTAGTCAAGACAGGGTCGGCCAGCCCCAGCATTTT
CASSQDRVGQPQHF
>few|TRBV5-1|TRBD1|TRBJ1-1
TGCGCCAGCAGACCGGACCCAGGGGGGAACACTGAAGCTTTCTTT
CASRPDPGGNTEAFF
>NA|TRBV4-2|NA|TRBJ2-2
TGTGCCAGCAGCCTAAGTCCCGCTACCGGGGAGCTGTTTTTT
CASSLSPATGELFF
>NA|TRBV6-1|TRBD2|TRBJ2-3
TGTGCCAGCAGCACCGGACTAGCGGTTTCCACAGATACGCAGTATTTT
CASSTGLAVSTDTQYF
>NA|TRBV12-3/TRBV12-4|NA|TRBJ1-1
TGTGCCAGCAGTCAACAGGGAACCATGAACACTGAAGCTTTCTTT
CASSQQGTMNTEAFF
>many|TRBV20-1|NA|TRBJ2-4
TGCAGTGCTAGTTATGGGACAATGAAAAACATTCAGTACTTC
CSASYGTMKNIQYF
>NA|TRBV15|TRBD2|TRBJ2-2
TGTGCCACCAGCAGGGGGGGGACCGGGGAGCTGTTTTTT
CATSRGGTGELFF
>NA|TRBV24-1|TRBD2|TRBJ2-5
TGTGCCACCAGTGATTTCACTAGCGGGGGACCCAACACCCAGTACTTC
CATSDFTSGGPNTQYF
>few|TRBV5-1|TRBD1|TRBJ2-7
TGCGCCAGCAGAAGCACAGGGGGCTACGAGCAGTACTTC
CASRSTGGYEQYF
>NA|TRBV10-3|TRBD1|TRBJ1-1
TGTGCCATCAGAATACAGGGGAAAAACACTGAAGCTTTCTTT
CAIRIQGKNTEAFF
>few|TRBV29-1|TRBD1|TRBJ1-5
TGCAGCGGTGGGACAGGGGAAGAACGTCAGCCCCAGCATTTT
CSGGTGEERQPQHF
>many|TRBV7-7|TRBD2|TRBJ2-3
TGTGCTAGCAGCCTGACTAGCGGACTAACAGATACGCAGTATTTT
CASSLTSGLTDTQYF
>NA|TRBV9|TRBD1|TRBJ2-7
TGTGCCAGCAGCCTAGGGACAGCTGGGCCCATCGAGCAGTACTTC
CASSLGTAGPIEQYF
>NA|TRBV7-9|NA|TRBJ2-1
TGTGCCAGCAGAAAGTCGGGGAGCGTTAACAATGAGCAGTTCTTC
CASRKSGSVNNEQFF
>NA|TRBV5-6|TRBD2|TRBJ2-3
TGTGCCAGCAGCCGACGGACTAGCGGGCCTACCAGCACAGATACGCAGTATTTT
CASSRRTSGPTSTDTQYF